These 30 T cell receptor beta chains were sequenced from one sample in a study of blood T cells in healthy people across ages. Alongside a J-beta primer mix, a sample-barcoded 5' primer served in a second PCR lasting roughly 6 to 11 cycles. One entry per CDR3 protein, called by TCRdb with MiXCR from the 5' RACE reads. The data show 1,500,000 or so distinct CDR3 sequences, about 45% seen once. Specimen: blood. All receptors derive from a woman between 18 and 29 years old in good health.

V is TRBV12-3 or TRBV12-4 and J is TRBJ1-2, with D possibly being TRBD1 (6 bases). This CDR3 comprises 15 residues. V lost 5 bases and J 4 bases, leaving 17 bases between the germline ends. In nucleotides, the CDR3 is TGTGCCAGCAGTGTGACGACAGGCGCCCTCTATGGCTACACCTTC. Protein: CASSVTTGALYGYTF.

At least ten counts were recorded for this clonotype. The chain joins TRBV27 to TRBJ2-3; 8 bases are shared with TRBD2. The CDR3 has 17 amino acids. V lost 5 bases to trimming and J lost 8 bases; unmatched junction nucleotides: 18. Germline lookup yields CDR1 MNHEY and CDR2 SMNVEV (reference sequence). CDR3 loop: CASSPSGGGQGLSTQYF. In DNA, the CDR3 is TGTGCCAGCAGTCCTTCCGGGGGGGGCCAGGGTCTGAGTACGCAGTATTTT.

This clonotype was recorded a few times. The J gene is TRBJ2-5, the V gene TRBV4-3; 13 bases are shared with TRBD2. Germline loops: CDR1 LGHNA, CDR2 YSLEER. The CDR3 consists of 19 residues. J was trimmed by 1 base and V by 4 bases; bases with no gene match: 12. DNA of the CDR3: TGCGCCAGCAGCCCAGACCACCTACTAGCGGGAGGGATCCAAGAGACCCAGTACTTC. Protein: CASSPDHLLAGGIQETQYF.

Regarding this clonotype: Relative to the germline gene, one junction end is altered; a read error may explain this. This chain links TRBV6-5 with TRBJ1-2; 7 bases align to TRBD1. This CDR3 region has 18 residues. Germline V CDR1 and CDR2: MNHEY, SVGAGI. The CDR3 region has the DNA TGTGCCGGCAGTTACACGGGGGACAGTTGGCCGATCGTCTATGGCTACACCTTC. Its protein product is CAGSYTGDSWPIVYGYTF.

The chain is built from TRBV7-2 and TRBJ2-7; perhaps TRBD1 as D (5 bases). Germline V gene lookup returns CDR1 SGHTA and CDR2 FQGNSA. Deletions cut 5 bases from V and 4 bases from J, with 12 bases between. The CDR3 runs 13 residues. In nucleotides, the CDR3 is TGTGCCAGCAGCACAGATGCAGGGTACGAGCAGTACTTC. Translating it yields CASSTDAGYEQYF.

The chain combines TRBV5-1 with TRBJ1-1, with D unclear. Trimming took off 7 bases at V and 10 bases at J, with 14 bases between the two ends. Germline V lookup: CDR1 SGHRS, CDR2 YFSETQ. CDR3 size: 11 residues. The CDR3 nucleotides are TGCGCCAGCTGGGTAGAGGTGAGAGCTTTCTTT. Translated: CASWVEVRAFF. Based on the CDR3 plus reference TRBV5-1 and TRBJ1-1, the full variable domain is KAGVTQTPRYLIKTRGQQVTLSCSPISGHRSVSWYQQTPGQGLQFLFEYFSETQRNKGNFPGRFSGRQFSNSRSEMNVSTLELGDSALYLCASWVEVRAFFGQGTRLTVV.

V gene TRBV3-1 combines with J gene TRBJ2-1; 12 bases are shared with TRBD2. The closer fit of TRBJ2-7 to the DNA end suggests the J call may be wrong. This CDR3 has 18 amino acids. Germline V gene sequence: CDR1 LGHDT, CDR2 YNNKEL (reference sequence). The CDR3 DNA reads TGTGCCAGCAGCCATGGGGCTAGCGGGGGGGCCTCCTACAATGAGCAGTACTTC. Residues: CASSHGASGGASYNEQYF.

There are many counts of this clonotype. V is TRBV7-9 and J is TRBJ2-3; unclear D gene. The CDR3 has 15 residues. From germline, CDR1 is SEHNR and CDR2 FQNEAQ (reference sequence). V lost 2 bases to trimming and J lost 2 bases, with 11 bases between them. CDR3 amino acids: CASSLTANPTDTQYF. DNA of the CDR3: TGTGCCAGCAGCTTAACGGCCAACCCCACAGATACGCAGTATTTT.

This clonotype was seen a few times. V and J are TRBV6-5 and TRBJ2-3; D could derive from TRBD1 or TRBD2 (5 bases each). The V end lost 2 bases, the J end lost 4 bases, and 7 bases lay between the germline ends. Germline CDR1 MNHEY, CDR2 SVGAGI. CDR3 length equals 13 residues. CDR3 in amino acids: CASSYGDPDTQYF. The CDR3, as DNA: TGTGCCAGCAGTTACGGGGACCCAGATACGCAGTATTTT.

The chain links TRBV29-1 to TRBJ2-1; TRBD2 matches 11 bases. Trimming removed 3 bases from V and 0 bases from J; junction bases left unmatched: 7. Germline values: CDR1 SQVTM, CDR2 ANQGSEA. The CDR3 spans 17 residues. CDR3 region: CSVDGTSGAYSYNEQFF. Here the CDR3 DNA reads TGCAGCGTTGATGGGACTAGCGGCGCCTACTCCTACAATGAGCAGTTCTTC.

V usage is TRBV27 and J usage is TRBJ1-3; 11 positions match TRBD1. CDR1 MNHEY and CDR2 SMNVEV come from the germline V gene (reference sequence). The CDR3 is 14 residues long. V lost 5 bases, J lost 7 bases, and 4 bases stayed unmatched. The CDR3 nucleotides are TGTGCCAGCAGTACGGACAGGGGGCAGAACACCATATATTTT. Residues: CASSTDRGQNTIYF.

This clonotype was picked up many times. V usage is TRBV7-2 and J usage is TRBJ2-7, with D unresolved. The CDR3 totals 13 residues. Germline V CDR1 and CDR2: SGHTA, FQGNSA. Trimming stripped 5 bases from V and 3 bases from J, with 11 bases between. As DNA, the CDR3 is TGTGCCAGCAGCGATGACCTATTCTACGAGCAGTACTTC. Encoded protein: CASSDDLFYEQYF.

This clonotype was detected only a few times. The rearrangement joins TRBV7-2 to TRBJ2-4, with D perhaps TRBD1 or TRBD2 (5 bases each). This CDR3 is 14 amino acids long. In germline, CDR1 is SGHTA, CDR2 FQGNSA. Trimming took 5 bases from V and 13 from J, leaving 21 bases between them. In DNA form, the CDR3 reads TGTGCCAGCAGCGTATATTTCTACTTGGGGGAGCAGTACTTC. This codes for CASSVYFYLGEQYF.

This rearrangement joins TRBV29-1 to TRBJ1-5; no clear D. Germline loops: CDR1 SQVTM, CDR2 ANQGSEA. The CDR3 length is 14 residues. V was trimmed by 0 bases and J by 12 bases, leaving 18 bases between them. The CDR3 DNA is TGCAGCGTTGAAGATCCGGACGAGAGTCGAAACCAGCATTTT. It is translated as CSVEDPDESRNQHF.

A note on this clonotype: A much larger clone differs from this one at a single base, so this may be a read error. The rearrangement uses TRBV29-1 and TRBJ2-1; D ambiguous. The length of the CDR3 is 11 residues. Germline CDR1 and CDR2: SQVTM and ANQGSEA. The V and J ends lost 7 bases and 10 bases respectively, with 14 bases between them. The CDR3 bases are TGCAGCGCTCTAAAACGAGGCGAGCAGTTCTTC. Its protein product is CSALKRGEQFF.

This sequence joins TRBV11-2 and TRBJ2-3, with TRBD1 as a possible D gene (6 bases). Germline-derived CDR1 and CDR2 are SGHAT and FQNNGV. The CDR3 has 15 residues. With 6 bases removed from V and 4 bases from J, the gap between germline ends came to 17 bases. In DNA, the CDR3 is TGTGCCAGCAGAGCCTTGGGCAGGGGCTCAGATACGCAGTATTTT. This sequence encodes CASRALGRGSDTQYF.

This clonotype was seen more than once but under ten times. This rearrangement joins TRBV20-1 to TRBJ1-1, with 7 positions matching TRBD1. CDR3 length equals 14 residues. Germline lookup yields CDR1 DFQATT and CDR2 SNEGSKA (reference sequence). J lost 0 bases, V lost 6 bases, and 7 bases had no gene match. CDR3 loop: CSAPWTGLNTEAFF. In DNA, the CDR3 is TGCAGTGCACCGTGGACAGGCCTGAACACTGAAGCTTTCTTT.

CDR3 protein: CASSQNWVGMYGYTF. CDR3 DNA: TGCGCCAGCAGCCAAAATTGGGTGGGAATGTACGGCTACACCTTC. The rearrangement links TRBV4-1 to TRBJ1-2, with D uncertain. The CDR3 extends over 15 amino acids. Trimming removed 2 bases from V and 8 bases from J, with 18 bases in between. Germline loops: CDR1 MGHRA, CDR2 YSYEKL.

CDR3 in DNA: TGCGCCAGCAGGAATACCCTAGGGGGGATAACGCAGTATTTT. Residues: CASRNTLGGITQYF. V usage is TRBV5-1 and J usage is TRBJ2-3; the D call may be TRBD1 or TRBD2 (6 bases each). In germline, CDR1 is SGHRS, CDR2 YFSETQ. CDR3 length: 14 amino acids. V lost 5 bases, J lost 9 bases, and 19 bases lay in between.

V and J are TRBV6-2 or TRBV6-3 and TRBJ1-5, with 7 bases lining up with TRBD1. Germline loops: CDR1 MNHEY, CDR2 SVGEGT. The J segment lost 10 bases and the V segment lost 3 bases, leaving 9 bases of the junction unmatched. The CDR3 totals 14 residues. The CDR3 DNA reads as TGTGCCAGCAGTTATGGGGGACAGTTGTCACCCCAGCATTTT. Amino acid sequence: CASSYGGQLSPQHF.

The chain carries TRBV28 and TRBJ2-3; no clear D. This CDR3 is 17 amino acids long. CDR1 and CDR2 (germline): MDHEN, SYDVKM. V dropped 5 bases and J dropped 2 bases, with 20 bases sitting between them. CDR3 DNA sequence: TGTGCCAGCAGTATCCCCGGCATAGTGATCTACACAGATACGCAGTATTTT. It translates to CASSIPGIVIYTDTQYF.

The chain couples TRBV6-1 to TRBJ1-5; the D is unclear. Trimming removed 4 bases from V and 2 bases from J, with 12 bases in between. Germline CDR1 MNHNS, CDR2 SASEGT. This CDR3 spans 15 amino acids. The CDR3 nucleotides are TGTGCCAGCAGTGTCGCGACCTATGGCAATCAGCCCCAGCATTTT. Translation gives CASSVATYGNQPQHF.

A single count supports this clonotype. This chain uses TRBV7-8 with TRBJ1-5; TRBD1 matches at 8 bases. The CDR3 contains 17 residues. Germline-derived CDR1 and CDR2 are SGHVS and FQNEAQ. Trimming removed 3 bases from V and 0 bases from J; junction bases left unmatched: 7. CDR3 protein: CASSFGDRGGSNQPQHF. Written as DNA, the CDR3 is TGTGCCAGCAGCTTCGGAGACAGGGGAGGTAGCAATCAGCCCCAGCATTTT.

The V gene is TRBV7-9, the J gene TRBJ2-1; 7 bases line up with TRBD1. This CDR3 contains 15 residues. Trimming removed 5 bases from V and 3 bases from J; junction bases left unmatched: 7. CDR1 and CDR2 from the germline V gene are SEHNR and FQNEAQ (reference sequence). In DNA, the CDR3 is TGTGCCAGCAGCGCCTCCGGGACAGTCTACAATGAGCAGTTCTTC. Its protein product is CASSASGTVYNEQFF.

The rearrangement links TRBV2 to TRBJ1-4; TRBD1 is a possible D gene (6 bases). Germline V CDR1 and CDR2: SNHLY, FYNNEI. The CDR3 has 15 residues. The germline V and J ends were trimmed by 6 bases and 9 bases, with 20 bases remaining between them. This CDR3 reads CASRIGGTRAKKLFF. In DNA, the CDR3 is TGTGCCAGCAGAATAGGGGGGACGAGAGCGAAAAAACTGTTTTTT.

This clonotype has just a few counts. The V and J genes are TRBV29-1 and TRBJ2-1; D unresolved. CDR3 length: 13 amino acids. The V gene lost 4 bases and the J gene lost 8 bases, with 15 bases spanning the gap. Germline CDR1 reads SQVTM; CDR2 reads ANQGSEA. CDR3 nucleotide sequence: TGCAGCGTTGTTAGCAGTCGTGTCTATGAGCAGTTCTTC. This gives the protein CSVVSSRVYEQFF.

In this sample, this clonotype turned up a few times. V usage is TRBV9 and J usage is TRBJ2-5; 7 nucleotides align to TRBD2. Germline V gene lookup returns CDR1 SGDLS and CDR2 YYNGEE. The V gene end was trimmed by 4 bases and the J gene end by 4 bases; junction bases not matched to a gene: 13. This CDR3 is 16 amino acids long. The CDR3 DNA reads as TGTGCCAGCAGCCCCCGCCGACTGGGAGGGGTAGAGACCCAGTACTTC. It translates to CASSPRRLGGVETQYF.

The rearrangement uses TRBV29-1 and TRBJ1-1; D possibly corresponds to TRBD1 (6 bases). This CDR3 region has 13 residues. V was clipped by 6 bases and J by 1 base, with 12 bases between them. CDR1 SQVTM and CDR2 ANQGSEA come from the germline V gene. The CDR3 protein is CSVKIQGNTEAFF. CDR3 DNA: TGCAGCGTCAAGATACAGGGGAACACTGAAGCTTTCTTT.

The V gene is TRBV6-6, the J gene TRBJ2-1; tentative D call: TRBD1 (6 bases). The CDR3 is made up of 14 amino acids. CDR1 is MNHNY and CDR2 is SVGAGI in the germline V gene (reference sequence). Deletions cut 6 bases from V and 5 bases from J, with 14 bases between. The CDR3 protein is CASRPAGDNNEQFF. The CDR3 bases are TGTGCCAGCAGGCCGGCAGGGGACAACAATGAGCAGTTCTTC.

J is TRBJ2-1 and V is TRBV12-3 or TRBV12-4; D might be TRBD1 or TRBD2, each matching 6 bases. CDR3 size: 14 residues. V shed 8 bases and J shed 3 bases, with 14 bases lying between them. The CDR3 sequence: CASSRGAVYNEQFF. The CDR3 DNA sequence: TGTGCCAGCTCGAGGGGGGCGGTCTACAATGAGCAGTTCTTC.